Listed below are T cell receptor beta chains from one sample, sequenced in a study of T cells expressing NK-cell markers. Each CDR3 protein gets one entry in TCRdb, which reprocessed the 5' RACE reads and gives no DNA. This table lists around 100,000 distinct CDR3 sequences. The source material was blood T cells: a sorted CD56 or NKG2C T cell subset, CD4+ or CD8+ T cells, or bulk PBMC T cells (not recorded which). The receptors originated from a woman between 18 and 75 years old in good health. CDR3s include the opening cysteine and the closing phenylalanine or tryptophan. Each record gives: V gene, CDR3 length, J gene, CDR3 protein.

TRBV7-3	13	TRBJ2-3	CASSLMVADTQYF
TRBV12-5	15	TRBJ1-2	CASGLDLTGGGGYTF
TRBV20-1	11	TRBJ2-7	CSARPTHEQYF
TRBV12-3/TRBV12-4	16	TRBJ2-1	CASSHDRGLAVNEQFF
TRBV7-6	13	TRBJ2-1	CASSLRQYNEQFF
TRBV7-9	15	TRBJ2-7	CASSLALRQEGEQYF
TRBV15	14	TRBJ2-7	CATSRAATGYEQYF
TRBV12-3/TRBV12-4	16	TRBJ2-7	CASSYGSRTGDYEQYF
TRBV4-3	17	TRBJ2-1	CASSQDLWDSLSDEQFF
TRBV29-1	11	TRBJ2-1	CSVEDYNEQFF
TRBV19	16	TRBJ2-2	CASSTPAGGPFGELFF
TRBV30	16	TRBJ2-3	CAWSVQLFPPTDTQYF
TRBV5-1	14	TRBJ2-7	CASSLEAGSYEQYF
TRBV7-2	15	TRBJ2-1	CASSSRGVPYNEQFF
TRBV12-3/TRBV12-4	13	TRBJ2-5	CASEGANQETQYF
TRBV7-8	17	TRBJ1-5	CASSLAASEYRWQPQHF
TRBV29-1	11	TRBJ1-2	CSVPDRDGYTF
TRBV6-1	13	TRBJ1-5	CASRSGIGQPQHF
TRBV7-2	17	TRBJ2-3	CASSLPETHHAGHTQYF
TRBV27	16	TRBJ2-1	CASKKAPGLVWDEQFF
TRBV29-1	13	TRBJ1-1	CSLRLGMNTEAFF
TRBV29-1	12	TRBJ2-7	CSGAGVSNEQYF
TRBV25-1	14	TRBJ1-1	CASSSQRMNTEAFF
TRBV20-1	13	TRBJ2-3	CSASVDITDTQYF
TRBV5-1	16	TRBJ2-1	CASSIASGVSYNEQFF
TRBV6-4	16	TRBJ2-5	CASSVGAGEGQETQYF
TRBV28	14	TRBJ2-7	CASSIRTSGYEQYF
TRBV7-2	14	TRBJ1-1	CASSIGQGDPVGQF
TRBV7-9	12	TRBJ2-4	CASSWGPRQHHF
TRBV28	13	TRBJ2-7	CASRKQWLYEQYF
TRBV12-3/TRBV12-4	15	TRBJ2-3	CASSLVGGIEDTQYF
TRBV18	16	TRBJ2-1	CASSPEVAAHGNEQFF
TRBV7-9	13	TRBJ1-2	CASSLQSFYGYTF
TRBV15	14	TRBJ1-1	CATSRARVNKEAFF
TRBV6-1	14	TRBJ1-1	CASSHGGANTEAFF
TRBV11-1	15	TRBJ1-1	CASNQIQGLNTEAFF
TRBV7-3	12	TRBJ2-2	CASSLRQGELFF
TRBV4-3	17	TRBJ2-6	CASSPGGSYSGANVLTF
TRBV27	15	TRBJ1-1	CASSLFTNLNTEAFF
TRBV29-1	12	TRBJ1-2	CSAPTGFYGYTF
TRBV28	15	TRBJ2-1	CATRGTGFGYNEQFF
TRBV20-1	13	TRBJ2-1	CSAGDLGYNEQFF
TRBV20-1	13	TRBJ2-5	CSARRWQQETQYF
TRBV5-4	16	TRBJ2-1	CASSLDQGVSYNEQFF
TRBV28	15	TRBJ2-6	CASSPGDSGANVLTF
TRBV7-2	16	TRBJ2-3	CASSFPSGTSADTQYF
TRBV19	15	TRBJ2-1	CASNFGDRGYNEQFF
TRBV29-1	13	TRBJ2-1	CSVLEGSYNEQFF
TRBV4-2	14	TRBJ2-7	CASSQGRPTYEQYF
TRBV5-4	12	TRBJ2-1	CASHGGFNEQFF
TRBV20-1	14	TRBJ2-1	CSAIPGGSYNEQFF